Sequencing of this T cell receptor (beta chain) was carried out in a study of blood T cell repertoires in COVID-19. CDR1 and CDR2 from the germline V gene are SNHLY and FYNNEI. V trimming: 6 bases; J trimming: 11 bases; junction bases outside the gene matches: 9. The CDR3 length is 12 residues. As originally analysed: Using reference gene primer amplification, nucleated cell counts were estimated. Generated by immunoSEQ multiplex PCR, the TCRdb table keeps only in-frame clones and is missing some. V and J calls and clone size follow that table, whereas D and trimming were derived from the DNA. The data hold 50,000 to 65,000 clones, with about 80% observed a single time.

This sequence originates from a woman aged 55-70 years with acute or convalescent COVID-19. V is TRBV2 and J is TRBJ1-1; 7 bases agree with TRBD1. The sample consisted of peripheral blood. CDR3 sequence: CASRQEGGDAFF. The CDR3 DNA sequence: TGTGCCAGCAGGCAGGAAGGGGGCGACGCTTTCTTT.